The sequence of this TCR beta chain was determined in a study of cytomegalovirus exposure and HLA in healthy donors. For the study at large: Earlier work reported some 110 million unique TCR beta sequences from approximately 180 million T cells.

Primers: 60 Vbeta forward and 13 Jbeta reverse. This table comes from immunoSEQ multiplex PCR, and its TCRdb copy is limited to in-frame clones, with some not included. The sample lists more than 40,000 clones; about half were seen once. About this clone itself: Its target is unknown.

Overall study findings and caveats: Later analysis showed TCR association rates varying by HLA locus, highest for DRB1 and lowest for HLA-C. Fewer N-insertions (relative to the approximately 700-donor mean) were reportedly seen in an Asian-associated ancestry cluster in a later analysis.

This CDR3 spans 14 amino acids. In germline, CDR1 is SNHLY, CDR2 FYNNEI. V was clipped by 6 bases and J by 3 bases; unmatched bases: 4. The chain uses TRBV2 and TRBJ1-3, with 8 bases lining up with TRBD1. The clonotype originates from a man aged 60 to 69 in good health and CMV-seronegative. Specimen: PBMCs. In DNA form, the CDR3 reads TGTGCCAGCAGCGGACAGGGCGGTGGAAACACCATATATTTT. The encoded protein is CASSGQGGGNTIYF. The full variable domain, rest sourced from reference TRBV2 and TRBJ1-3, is EPEVTQTPSHQVTQMGQEVILRCVPISNHLYFYWYRQILGQKVEFLVSFYNNEISEKSEIFDDQFSVERPDGSNFTLKIRSTKLEDSAMYFCASSGQGGGNTIYFGEGSWLTVV.